These 18 T cell receptor beta chains were sequenced from one sample in a study of CD8+ T cells in alopecia areata. Investigators isolated RNA and reverse transcribed it into cDNA to act as the sequencing template. Generated by immunoSEQ multiplex PCR, the TCRdb table keeps only in-frame clones and is missing some. The sample includes roughly 150,000 clones, roughly 60% of them seen just once. Sequencing was done on a sample of CD4+ T cells sorted from blood. The receptors were gathered from a human donor in good health.

The V call is TRBV6-4, the J call TRBJ2-2; D is perhaps TRBD2 (6 bases). Per germline, CDR1 MRHNA and CDR2 SNTAGT. The CDR3 loop spans 16 amino acids. V lost 5 bases to trimming and J lost 5 bases, with 18 bases between them. The CDR3 DNA reads TGTGCCAGCAGTTCGATCGGGACCGGGGGAACCGGGGAGCTGTTTTTT. Amino acid sequence: CASSSIGTGGTGELFF.

The chain recombines TRBV5-1 with TRBJ1-1; maybe TRBD1 (6 bases). Germline assignment: CDR1 SGHRS and CDR2 YFSETQ. V lost 3 bases to trimming and J lost 0 bases, with 12 bases between them. CDR3 length: 15 amino acids. Here the CDR3 DNA reads TGCGCCAGCAGCTGGTTACAGGGCTTGAACACTGAAGCTTTCTTT. This gives the protein CASSWLQGLNTEAFF.

This clone appeared once. The chain uses TRBV27 and TRBJ1-4; D uncertain. Per germline, CDR1 MNHEY and CDR2 SMNVEV (reference sequence). The CDR3 length is 14 residues. CDR3: CATRKWGTNEKLFF. For the CDR3, the DNA is TGTGCGACGAGGAAGTGGGGTACTAATGAAAAACTGTTTTTT. Together with reference TRBV27 and TRBJ1-4, the CDR3 gives the full variable domain: EAQVTQNPRYLITVTGKKLTVTCSQNMNHEYMSWYRQDPGLGLRQIYYSMNVEVTDKGDVPEGYKVSRKEKRNFPLILESPSPNQTSLYFCATRKWGTNEKLFFGSGTQLSVL.

The chain is built from TRBV11-2 and TRBJ2-5, with D possibly being TRBD1 (5 bases). The CDR3 is made up of 11 amino acids. CDR1 is SGHAT, CDR2 FQNNGV, per germline. V was shortened by 4 bases and J by 5 bases, with 5 bases between the two germline ends. CDR3 region: CASSSGETQYF. CDR3 nucleotide sequence: TGTGCCAGCAGCTCAGGGGAGACCCAGTACTTC.

This clone showed up just once. This sequence joins TRBV6-1 and TRBJ2-2, with D possibly being TRBD1 or TRBD2 (5 bases each). CDR1 is MNHNS and CDR2 is SASEGT in the germline V gene. This CDR3 is built from 17 residues. The germline V and J ends were trimmed by 4 bases and 9 bases, with 24 bases remaining between them. CDR3 loop: CASSVSGARAVSRELFF. The CDR3 bases are TGTGCCAGCAGTGTATCCGGGGCCAGGGCGGTCTCCCGGGAGCTGTTTTTT.

This clone turned up a few times. This rearrangement joins TRBV29-1 to TRBJ1-1; D is unclear. Per germline, CDR1 SQVTM and CDR2 ANQGSEA. The CDR3 consists of 10 residues. V was clipped by 3 bases and J by 8 bases, with 7 bases between them. Here the CDR3 DNA reads TGCAGCGTTGAGGCGGAAGAAGCTTTCTTT. Protein sequence: CSVEAEEAFF.

The chain combines TRBV5-1 with TRBJ2-7; D may be TRBD2 (6 bases). In germline, CDR1 is SGHRS, CDR2 YFSETQ. Trimming stripped 0 bases from V and 5 bases from J, with 21 bases between. This CDR3 has 17 residues. This CDR3 is CASSLGMGGLARNEQYF. The CDR3 nucleotides are TGCGCCAGCAGCTTGGGTATGGGGGGTCTAGCGAGGAACGAGCAGTACTTC.

This clone was seen only a few times. The genes are TRBV29-1 and TRBJ1-4; D gene ambiguous. V was pared by 5 bases and J by 7 bases, with 8 bases between. Germline values: CDR1 SQVTM, CDR2 ANQGSEA. This CDR3 spans 11 amino acids. The CDR3 sequence: CSVLRAEKLFF. CDR3 bases: TGCAGCGTTCTGAGGGCTGAAAAACTGTTTTTT.

The chain links TRBV28 to TRBJ2-5; 8 nucleotides agree with TRBD2. Germline-derived CDR1 and CDR2 are MDHEN and SYDVKM. V dropped 3 bases and J dropped 2; count of bases not matched to a gene: 8. This CDR3 comprises 16 residues. The CDR3 here is CASSFIAGPQQETQYF. The CDR3 DNA reads as TGTGCCAGCAGTTTCATAGCGGGACCTCAGCAAGAGACCCAGTACTTC.

The gene calls are TRBV28 and TRBJ1-2; D is unclear. Germline CDR1 MDHEN, CDR2 SYDVKM. Trimming took 4 bases from V and 0 from J, leaving 0 bases between them. The CDR3 sequence is 11 residues long. The CDR3 DNA reads TGTGCCAGCAGTTCTAACTATGGCTACACCTTC. Translated: CASSSNYGYTF.

The chain combines TRBV7-8 with TRBJ2-3, with D maybe TRBD1 (5 bases). The V end lost 5 bases, the J end lost 2 bases, and 14 bases lay between the germline ends. This CDR3 region has 15 residues. Germline V gene data show CDR1 as SGHVS and CDR2 as FQNEAQ. The CDR3 reads CASSPRQSLTDTQYF. The CDR3 DNA reads TGTGCCAGCAGCCCACGACAGTCCCTCACAGATACGCAGTATTTT.

The V and J genes are TRBV29-1 and TRBJ2-7, with a tentative D call TRBD2 (5 bases). Germline V gives CDR1 SQVTM, CDR2 ANQGSEA. The CDR3 consists of 12 residues. With 7 bases removed from V and 5 bases from J, the gap between germline ends came to 15 bases. The CDR3: CSASLRDNEQYF. Here the CDR3 DNA reads TGCAGCGCCAGCCTGAGGGATAACGAGCAGTACTTC.

The CDR3 DNA is TGTGCCAGCAGTGAATGGGACAATGAGCAGTTCTTC. It specifies CASSEWDNEQFF. The chain joins TRBV25-1 to TRBJ2-1; no clear D. Germline V gene lookup returns CDR1 MGHDK and CDR2 SYGVNS. The CDR3 has 12 amino acids. Trimming removed 1 base at V and 5 bases at J, with 3 bases between.

The chain links TRBV29-1 to TRBJ2-3; maybe TRBD1 (7 bases). The CDR3 runs to 14 residues. Germline V lookup: CDR1 SQVTM, CDR2 ANQGSEA. The V gene lost 4 bases and the J gene lost 4 bases, with 15 bases spanning the gap. In DNA form, the CDR3 reads TGCAGCGTTGCGCAGGGGGGCTCCGCAGATACGCAGTATTTT. Translated: CSVAQGGSADTQYF.

The chain joins TRBV5-4 to TRBJ2-5; D remains ambiguous. V was shortened by 2 bases and J by 3 bases, with 11 bases between the two germline ends. The CDR3 runs to 14 residues. Germline-derived CDR1 and CDR2 are SGHNT and YYREEE (reference sequence). In DNA, the CDR3 is TGTGCCAGCAGCTTTTCCGGTCCCGAAGAGACCCAGTACTTC. Its protein is CASSFSGPEETQYF.

The table lists this clone with a count of one. The chain links TRBV7-9 to TRBJ1-2; TRBD1 is a possible D gene (6 bases). V lost 7 bases and J lost 4, with 19 bases in between. The CDR3 totals 15 residues. Per the germline V gene, CDR1 is SEHNR and CDR2 is FQNEAQ (reference sequence). In DNA form, the CDR3 reads TGTGCCAGCACCAAATCAGGGGAAAGCAGCTATGGCTACACCTTC. Translated: CASTKSGESSYGYTF.

This chain joins TRBV30 and TRBJ1-1; no reliable D call. This CDR3 spans 13 amino acids. The V and J ends lost 0 bases and 1 base respectively, with 6 bases between them. The germline V gene has CDR1 GTSNPN and CDR2 SVGIG (reference sequence). The DNA of the CDR3 is TGTGCCTGGAGTGTATGGCCGAACACTGAAGCTTTCTTT. It encodes CAWSVWPNTEAFF.

The rearrangement uses TRBV6-6 and TRBJ2-7; a possible D gene is TRBD1 (6 bases). Germline loops: CDR1 MNHNY, CDR2 SVGAGI (reference sequence). CDR3 length equals 10 residues. V dropped 8 bases and J dropped 9 bases, with 11 bases sitting between them. CDR3 in DNA: TGTGCCAGCGGCTACAGGGTGCAGTACTTC. This gives the protein CASGYRVQYF.